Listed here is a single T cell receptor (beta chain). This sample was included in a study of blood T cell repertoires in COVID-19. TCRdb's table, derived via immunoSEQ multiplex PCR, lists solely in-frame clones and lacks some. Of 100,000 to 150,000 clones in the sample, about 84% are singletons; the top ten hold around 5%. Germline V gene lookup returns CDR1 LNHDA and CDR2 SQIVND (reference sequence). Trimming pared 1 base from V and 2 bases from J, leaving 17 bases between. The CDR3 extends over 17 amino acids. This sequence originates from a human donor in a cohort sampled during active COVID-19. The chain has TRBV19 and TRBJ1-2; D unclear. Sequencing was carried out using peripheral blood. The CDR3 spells CASSIVSGGNLNYGYTF. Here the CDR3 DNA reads TGTGCCAGTAGTATAGTCTCCGGCGGGAACCTAAACTATGGCTACACCTTC.